This record looks at one TCR beta chain sequence and its context. TCRdb reprocessed the 5' RACE reads via MiXCR and lists one record per CDR3 protein. The data contain 200,000 to 250,000 distinct CDR3 sequences, 6.5% of them singletons. This record comes from a study of identical twins. Trimming took off 4 bases at V and 7 bases at J, with 16 bases between the two ends. The CDR3 length is 15 residues. In germline, CDR1 is MNHEY, CDR2 SVGAGI. These data were likewise used in another study, on T cells expressing NK-cell markers. As that study records: HCMV serostatus: most of the eight sequenced donors positive, one negative.

This chain joins TRBV6-5 and TRBJ2-2; maybe TRBD1 (7 bases). The TCR was taken from a woman younger than 35 in good health. Sample: CD8+ T cells sorted from blood. The chain's CDR3 is CASSFVRGASGELFF. The CDR3 region has the DNA TGTGCCAGCAGTTTCGTCAGGGGGGCTAGCGGGGAGCTGTTTTTT.